The 5 T cell receptor beta chains below were found in one sample sequenced in a study of circulating and synovial CD4+ cells in juvenile arthritis. Using immunoSEQ multiplex PCR, the repertoire was profiled, and TCRdb retains in-frame clones only, with some absent. The data hold over 30,000 clones, with 90% to 95% observed a single time. Sequencing was carried out using CD4+ T cells from blood. All receptors derive from a human donor with juvenile idiopathic arthritis.

J is TRBJ1-2 and V is TRBV27, with 8 bases fitting TRBD1. The CDR3 is 14 residues long. J gave up 7 bases and V 3 bases, and 7 bases lay outside the gene matches. Germline assignment: CDR1 MNHEY and CDR2 SMNVEV (reference sequence). This CDR3 reads CASSFSDRGGGYTF. The CDR3 coding sequence is TGTGCCAGCAGTTTTAGTGACAGGGGAGGTGGCTACACCTTC.

Remarks on this clone: The same CDR3 is also encoded by other DNA sequences in this sample. The J gene is TRBJ1-6, the V gene TRBV7-6; TRBD1 matches 8 bases. This CDR3 is 14 amino acids long. Germline V gene lookup returns CDR1 SGHVS and CDR2 FNYEAQ. The V and J ends lost 4 bases and 7 bases, in that order; junction bases with no gene match: 3. Here the CDR3 reads CASSWGQENSPLHF. As DNA, the CDR3 is TGTGCCAGCAGCTGGGGACAGGAAAATTCACCCCTCCACTTT.

The chain carries TRBV19 and TRBJ2-3; D is unclear. This CDR3 has 14 amino acids. CDR1 is LNHDA, CDR2 SQIVND, per germline (reference sequence). Deletions cut 3 bases from V and 4 bases from J, with 11 bases between. For the CDR3, the DNA is TGTGCCAGTAGTATTTTAGAGGCTGCAGATACGCAGTATTTT. This gives the protein CASSILEAADTQYF.

V gene TRBV25-1 combines with J gene TRBJ1-2; D is undetermined. This CDR3 has 14 amino acids. Germline CDR1 and CDR2: MGHDK and SYGVNS. V gave up 1 base and J gave up 4 bases, with 10 bases separating them. The CDR3 is CASSESEQIYGYTF. The CDR3 region has the DNA TGTGCCAGCAGTGAATCCGAACAGATCTATGGCTACACCTTC.

This sequence joins TRBV6-1 and TRBJ2-1; 9 bases map to TRBD1. V gave up 0 bases and J gave up 12 bases; unmatched junction bases: 9. The germline CDR1 and CDR2 sequences are MNHNS and SASEGT. There are 15 residues in the CDR3. CDR3 sequence: CASSEAGGTGKLQFF. CDR3 coding DNA: TGTGCCAGCAGTGAAGCGGGCGGGACAGGGAAACTGCAGTTCTTC.